This T cell receptor beta chain is drawn from a study of OX40 agonist ivuxolimab in advanced cancers. Across the study: With a range of 23 to 79, age averaged approximately 60 years, and 65% to 85% were male.

This clone was observed a handful of times. TCRdb's copy holds only in-frame clones and misses some; the assay was immunoSEQ multiplex PCR. The sample holds approximately 100,000 clones, around 90% seen once. Germline V lookup: CDR1 SGHAT, CDR2 FQNNGV. The CDR3 totals 12 residues. V was pared by 3 bases and J by 6 bases, with 9 bases between. The chain carries TRBV11-2 and TRBJ2-7; tentatively, D is TRBD1 (5 bases). This clonotype was sampled from an adult with an advanced solid tumor such as melanoma, head and neck, liver or kidney cancer. Sequenced here: CD4+ or CD8+ T cells sorted from blood, sampled in a trial of the OX40 agonist ivuxolimab. The CDR3 region is CASSFDRGEQYF. CDR3 DNA sequence: TGTGCCAGCAGCTTTGACAGAGGCGAGCAGTACTTC.